A single sample is the source of the 21 T cell receptor beta chains below, sequenced in a study of radiation and T cells in renal cell carcinoma. The table came from immunoSEQ multiplex PCR; TCRdb's copy has only in-frame clones and leaves some out. Altogether some 150,000 clones are present, 75% to 90% being singletons, with the ten largest covering around a quarter. Time point specified: baseline pretreatment blood. The treatment is: 15 Gy SBRT to primary tumor, nephrectomy 4 weeks later. The source was blood, collected from a patient whose treatment included radiotherapy and nephrectomy. These receptors were taken from a woman aged 50 to 60 with renal cell carcinoma.

This clone was found once. J is TRBJ2-7 and V is TRBV11-2; D is undetermined. Germline CDR1 is SGHAT and CDR2 is FQNNGV. The CDR3 loop spans 13 amino acids. Trimming removed 3 bases from V and 6 bases from J, with 12 bases in between. CDR3: CASSFGSSGEQYF. The CDR3 coding sequence is TGTGCCAGCAGCTTTGGGTCCTCGGGCGAGCAGTACTTC.

This clone has a handful of counts. The gene calls are TRBV4-2 and TRBJ1-1; unclear D gene. This CDR3 region has 14 residues. Looked up from germline, CDR1 is LGHNA and CDR2 is YNFKEQ. Between the trimmed V and J ends, which lost 7 bases and 1 base, there was a span of 13 bases. DNA for the CDR3: TGTGCCAGCAATCCCGGAGGTAGGAACACTGAAGCTTTCTTT. Amino acids: CASNPGGRNTEAFF.

The rearrangement joins TRBV15 to TRBJ1-5; D uncertain. There are 14 residues in the CDR3. The V gene lost 2 bases and the J gene lost 0 bases, with 5 bases spanning the gap. CDR1 is LNHNV, CDR2 YYDKDF, per germline (reference sequence). The CDR3 loop reads CATSRPHSNQPQHF. The CDR3 coding sequence is TGTGCCACCAGCAGACCGCATAGCAATCAGCCCCAGCATTTT. The full variable domain, with the rest looked up from reference TRBV15 and TRBJ1-5, is DAMVIQNPRYQVTQFGKPVTLSCSQTLNHNVMYWYQQKSSQAPKLLFHYYDKDFNNEADTPDNFQSRRPNTSFCFLDIRSPGLGDTAMYLCATSRPHSNQPQHFGDGTRLSIL.

V gene TRBV7-2 combines with J gene TRBJ2-5; D is possibly TRBD1 (6 bases). V lost 2 bases and J 2 bases, leaving 18 bases between the germline ends. This CDR3 has 17 amino acids. Germline assignment: CDR1 SGHTA and CDR2 FQGNSA. The CDR3 sequence is CASSLRFGTSAQETQYF. The CDR3 DNA reads TGTGCCAGCAGCTTACGGTTTGGGACATCAGCTCAAGAGACCCAGTACTTC.

This chain connects TRBV4-3 to TRBJ2-1; perhaps D is TRBD1 or TRBD2 (5 bases each). V was cut by 2 bases and J by 6 bases, with 8 bases left in between. Per germline, CDR1 LGHNA and CDR2 YSLEER. The CDR3 contains 13 residues. In nucleotides, the CDR3 is TGCGCCAGCAGCCAATGGGACGGCAATGAGCAGTTCTTC. Protein: CASSQWDGNEQFF.

J is TRBJ2-7 and V is TRBV5-1; the match to TRBD2 covers 9 bases. The V segment lost 0 bases and the J segment 3 bases; nucleotides outside the gene matches: 7. The CDR3 contains 16 residues. CDR1 is SGHRS, CDR2 YFSETQ, per germline. CDR3 region: CASSLAVSGSLYEQYF. CDR3 coding DNA: TGCGCCAGCAGCTTGGCGGTTAGCGGGAGCCTCTACGAGCAGTACTTC.

The chain employs TRBV6-1 and TRBJ1-4, with D uncertain. Trimming left V 1 base short and J 8 bases short, with 8 bases between. The CDR3 is made up of 13 amino acids. Germline V lookup: CDR1 MNHNS, CDR2 SASEGT. Written as DNA, the CDR3 is TGTGCCAGCAGTGAAGGTTTGGGGGAAAAACTGTTTTTT. As protein: CASSEGLGEKLFF.

This clone occurred a few times. The rearrangement uses TRBV28 and TRBJ2-4, with D perhaps matching TRBD1 (7 bases). CDR3 size: 15 residues. Per germline, CDR1 MDHEN and CDR2 SYDVKM. The germline V and J ends were trimmed by 6 bases and 0 bases, with 12 bases remaining between them. CDR3 sequence reads: CASRPRGEAKNIQYF. In nucleotides, the CDR3 is TGTGCCAGCAGACCCAGGGGGGAAGCCAAAAACATTCAGTACTTC.

This clone was detected many times. Here the CDR3 reads CASSLGQETTEAFF. The CDR3, as DNA: TGTGCCAGCTCACTGGGACAGGAAACCACTGAAGCTTTCTTT. The chain uses TRBV18 and TRBJ1-1; TRBD1 aligns across 8 bases. The germline CDR1 and CDR2 sequences are KGHSH and LQKENI. CDR3 length: 14 residues. The ends lost 4 bases at V and 4 bases at J; junction bases unmatched: 5.

This chain joins TRBV29-1 and TRBJ1-2, with 11 bases identical to TRBD1. This CDR3 has 13 residues. V trimming: 7 bases; J trimming: 7 bases; junction bases outside the gene matches: 8. Looked up from germline, CDR1 is SQVTM and CDR2 is ANQGSEA. The DNA of the CDR3 is TGCAGCGGCCGGACAGGGGGCGCGTCTGGCTACACCTTC. It is translated as CSGRTGGASGYTF.

The chain couples TRBV4-3 to TRBJ2-5; D is unresolved. Trimming removed 1 base at V and 5 bases at J, with 8 bases between. Germline values: CDR1 LGHNA, CDR2 YSLEER. This CDR3 has 13 amino acids. This CDR3 reads CASSQGLRETQYF. The CDR3 region has the DNA TGCGCCAGCAGCCAAGGCTTGAGGGAGACCCAGTACTTC.

The chain carries TRBV11-2 and TRBJ1-2, with D possibly matching TRBD1 (5 bases). The V end was cut by 1 base, the J end by 8 bases, with 14 bases between. The CDR3 is made up of 14 amino acids. Germline V gives CDR1 SGHAT, CDR2 FQNNGV. The DNA for the CDR3 is TGTGCCAGCAGCTTAGCGTCCAGGGAGAAGGGCTACACCTTC. Amino acid sequence: CASSLASREKGYTF.

The V and J genes are TRBV6-1 and TRBJ1-5; 7 nucleotides match TRBD1. After removal of 5 bases from V and 2 bases from J, the junction contained 6 bases not matched to a gene. In germline, CDR1 is MNHNS, CDR2 SASEGT. This CDR3 contains 15 residues. The chain's CDR3 is CASSSLDRGNQPQHF. In nucleotides, the CDR3 is TGTGCCAGCAGTTCACTAGACAGGGGCAATCAGCCCCAGCATTTT.

The chain employs TRBV6-6 and TRBJ2-7; possibly TRBD2 for D (5 bases). The CDR3 runs to 13 residues. Germline CDR1 reads MNHNY; CDR2 reads SVGAGI (reference sequence). V lost 7 bases and J lost 0, with 10 bases in between. In nucleotides, the CDR3 is TGTGCCAGCACGGCGGGCAGCTCCTACGAGCAGTACTTC. The encoded protein is CASTAGSSYEQYF.

Here the CDR3 DNA reads TGCGCCAGCAGCCAGGGTATGACAGGGTCCACTGAAGCTTTCTTT. Translation gives CASSQGMTGSTEAFF. The J gene is TRBJ1-1, the V gene TRBV4-3; TRBD1 matches 7 bases. Germline V gene data show CDR1 as LGHNA and CDR2 as YSLEER. The CDR3 length is 15 residues. Trimming took 3 bases from V and 4 from J; bases not matched to a gene: 8.

The gene calls are TRBV2 and TRBJ1-5, with D unclear. The CDR3 runs to 11 residues. Germline V gene data show CDR1 as SNHLY and CDR2 as FYNNEI. V lost 6 bases and J 5 bases, leaving 5 bases between the germline ends. The CDR3 DNA is TGTGCCAGCAGGAAGGATCAGCCCCAGCATTTT. The encoded protein is CASRKDQPQHF.

The sample holds a few counts of this clone. V usage is TRBV10-1 and J usage is TRBJ2-3; D is undetermined. CDR1 is WNHNN and CDR2 is SYGVQD in the germline V gene (reference sequence). This CDR3 region has 13 residues. V lost 0 bases, J lost 5 bases, and 6 bases lay in between. CDR3 residues: CASSESGLDTQYF. In nucleotides, the CDR3 is TGCGCCAGCAGTGAGTCCGGTTTAGATACGCAGTATTTT.

The chain uses TRBV19 and TRBJ2-7; a possible D gene is TRBD1 (7 bases). The V end lost 11 bases, the J end lost 2 bases, and 16 bases lay between the germline ends. The CDR3 length is 13 residues. In germline, CDR1 is LNHDA, CDR2 SQIVND (reference sequence). Written as DNA, the CDR3 is TGTGCCGCAGGAGGGACAGACCCCTACGAGCAGTACTTC. Its protein product is CAAGGTDPYEQYF.

This clone was detected a few times. This chain joins TRBV6-5 and TRBJ1-5; unclear D gene. V was clipped by 5 bases and J by 0 bases, with 8 bases between them. This CDR3 spans 14 amino acids. Germline CDR1 reads MNHEY; CDR2 reads SVGAGI. The CDR3 region has the DNA TGTGCCAGCAGTGGCCTGAATAGCAATCAGCCCCAGCATTTT. As protein: CASSGLNSNQPQHF.

This clone was seen only once. The rearrangement links TRBV28 to TRBJ1-2, with a tentative D call TRBD1 (6 bases). This CDR3 spans 12 amino acids. Trimming pared 8 bases from V and 3 bases from J, leaving 10 bases between. Germline CDR1 and CDR2: MDHEN and SYDVKM. CDR3 in amino acids: CASAGGHYGYTF. The CDR3 DNA reads as TGTGCCAGCGCGGGGGGCCACTATGGCTACACCTTC.

The CDR3 loop is CACPRGGESTDTQYF. The CDR3 DNA follows: TGTGCCTGTCCCCGGGGGGGGGAGAGCACAGATACGCAGTATTTT. The chain combines TRBV30 with TRBJ2-3; 8 bases are a match to TRBD2. The germline V gene encodes CDR1 GTSNPN and CDR2 SVGIG (reference sequence). With V trimmed by 6 bases and J by 0 bases, 8 bases remained unmatched. CDR3 length: 15 amino acids.